The 18 T cell receptor beta chains below were found in one sample sequenced in a study of CD8 T cells in Susac syndrome. RNA, at about 0.45 to 1 ug, was reverse transcribed with random hexamers. Each CDR3 protein gets one entry after TCRdb re-called the immunoSEQ multiplex PCR reads with MiXCR. The data show about 180,000 distinct CDR3 sequences, roughly 95% seen once. Sequencing was carried out using CD4+ T cells from PBMCs. The receptors were gathered from a human donor with multiple sclerosis.

This clonotype appeared a single time. This chain links TRBV20-1 with TRBJ1-6; 8 bases are a match to TRBD1. Unmatched junction bases numbered 8, after V lost 3 bases and J lost 10 bases. The CDR3 consists of 14 residues. Germline V gene lookup returns CDR1 DFQATT and CDR2 SNEGSKA (reference sequence). The CDR3 nucleotides read TGCAGTGCTAGTCCTGGACAGGGCAAATCACCCCTCCACTTT. Protein product: CSASPGQGKSPLHF.

The rearrangement links TRBV14 to TRBJ2-1; D ambiguous. The V end lost 3 bases, the J end lost 2 bases, and 8 bases lay between the germline ends. CDR1 SGHDN and CDR2 FVKESK come from the germline V gene. The CDR3 runs 14 residues. CDR3 DNA: TGTGCCAGCAGCCATCCCGTCGCCTACAATGAGCAGTTCTTC. Encoded protein: CASSHPVAYNEQFF. The full variable domain, its missing parts supplied by reference TRBV14 and TRBJ2-1, is EAGVTQFPSHSVIEKGQTVTLRCDPISGHDNLYWYRRVMGKEIKFLLHFVKESKQDESGMPNNRFLAERTGGTYSTLKVQPAELEDSGVYFCASSHPVAYNEQFFGPGTRLTVL.

In DNA form, the CDR3 reads TGTGCCAGCAGCGTAGCACAGGGGAGCTCCTACAATGAGCAGTTCTTC. This encodes CASSVAQGSSYNEQFF. This rearrangement joins TRBV9 to TRBJ2-1; 7 nucleotides line up with TRBD1. Trimming took 0 bases from V and 0 from J; bases not matched to a gene: 3. The CDR3 runs to 16 residues. Germline values: CDR1 SGDLS, CDR2 YYNGEE.

This clonotype occurred a few times. The rearrangement links TRBV7-2 to TRBJ2-5; D remains ambiguous. CDR3 length: 13 residues. The V gene lost 5 bases and the J gene lost 3 bases, with 10 bases spanning the gap. Germline V CDR1 and CDR2: SGHTA, FQGNSA. The CDR3 sequence is CASSPETEETQYF. CDR3 DNA: TGTGCCAGCAGCCCCGAGACTGAAGAGACCCAGTACTTC.

The chain recombines TRBV5-6 with TRBJ1-5, with unresolved D. Germline lookup yields CDR1 SGHDT and CDR2 YYEEEE. The CDR3 consists of 14 residues. Trimming left V 4 bases short and J 2 bases short, with 10 bases between. The CDR3 is CASSHRYRNQPQHF. The CDR3 DNA follows: TGTGCCAGCAGCCACCGATACCGCAATCAGCCCCAGCATTTT.

V is TRBV28 and J is TRBJ2-5; TRBD2 agrees at 8 bases. The CDR3 sequence is 19 residues long. Germline assignment: CDR1 MDHEN and CDR2 SYDVKM. J lost 0 bases, V lost 6 bases, and 18 bases had no gene match. CDR3 DNA: TGTGCCAGCAGCCCCCTTGGGGCCATAGCGGGGCAATACCAAGAGACCCAGTACTTC. This translates into CASSPLGAIAGQYQETQYF.

The gene calls are TRBV7-2 and TRBJ2-1; D is undetermined. The germline V gene has CDR1 SGHTA and CDR2 FQGNSA. Trimming took 3 bases from V and 8 from J, leaving 8 bases between them. This CDR3 is 12 amino acids long. The CDR3 region has the DNA TGTGCCAGCAGCTTTTTTGAGGATGAGCAGTTCTTC. As protein: CASSFFEDEQFF.

This chain uses TRBV13 with TRBJ2-7, with TRBD1 identical over 10 bases. Germline V lookup: CDR1 PRHDT, CDR2 FYEKMQ (reference sequence). V shed 5 bases and J 0 bases; nucleotides not matched to a gene: 4. The CDR3 runs 15 residues. The CDR3 nucleotides read TGTGCCAGCAGCGGTTGGACAGGGGGCTCCTACGAGCAGTACTTC. This gives the protein CASSGWTGGSYEQYF.

V gene TRBV4-1 combines with J gene TRBJ1-1; D remains unclear. This CDR3 is built from 14 residues. Germline CDR1 and CDR2: MGHRA and YSYEKL. The germline V and J ends were trimmed by 1 base and 3 bases, with 9 bases remaining between them. This CDR3 reads CASSQVWMYTEAFF. CDR3 nucleotide sequence: TGCGCCAGCAGCCAAGTTTGGATGTACACTGAAGCTTTCTTT.

The rearrangement links TRBV20-1 to TRBJ1-4, with 8 bases that match TRBD1. The CDR3 is 12 residues long. CDR1 is DFQATT, CDR2 SNEGSKA, per germline (reference sequence). Losses at the gene ends were 6 bases for V and 8 bases for J; bases not matched to a gene: 5. CDR3 coding DNA: TGCAGTGCCGGACAGGGTCGGGAAAAACTGTTTTTT. This sequence encodes CSAGQGREKLFF.

For this clonotype: A junction end diverges from the germline sequence, so it may reflect a read error. V is TRBV7-8 and J is TRBJ1-5; D unclear. Germline V gene data show CDR1 as SGHVS and CDR2 as FQNEAQ. The CDR3 loop spans 14 amino acids. In nucleotides, the CDR3 is TGTGCCAGCAGTTTAGAGGGAAGCAATCAGCCCCAGCATTTT. It translates to CASSLEGSNQPQHF. Together with reference TRBV7-8 and TRBJ1-5, the CDR3 gives the full variable domain: GAGVSQSPRYKVAKRGQDVALRCDPISGHVSLFWYQQALGQGPEFLTYFQNEAQLDKSGLPSDRFFAERPEGSVSTLKIQRTQQEDSAVYLCASSLEGSNQPQHFGDGTRLSIL.

The V call is TRBV20-1, the J call TRBJ1-2; 8 nucleotides line up with TRBD1. Germline assignment: CDR1 DFQATT and CDR2 SNEGSKA (reference sequence). Losses at the gene ends were 4 bases for V and 4 bases for J; bases not matched to a gene: 8. This CDR3 is built from 14 residues. The CDR3 DNA is TGCAGTGCTACCCAGCCAGGGGGCCCCTATGGCTACACCTTC. Its translation: CSATQPGGPYGYTF.

This chain joins TRBV3-1 and TRBJ1-2, with TRBD1 identical over 7 bases. Germline CDR1 is LGHDT and CDR2 is YNNKEL (reference sequence). This CDR3 is 13 amino acids long. The ends lost 0 bases at V and 8 bases at J; junction bases unmatched: 3. The CDR3 DNA sequence: TGTGCCAGCAGCCAAGACAGGGGGTCCGGCTACACCTTC. Translating gives CASSQDRGSGYTF.

The chain joins TRBV11-1 to TRBJ1-6, with 7 bases identical to TRBD1. The CDR3 contains 15 residues. Germline V gene data show CDR1 as SGHAT and CDR2 as FQDESV (reference sequence). V was pared by 5 bases and J by 10 bases, with 11 bases of the junction left unmatched. As DNA, the CDR3 is TGTGCCAGCAGCGGTCCCGGGACAGCCCTATCACCCCTCCACTTT. Translated, it gives CASSGPGTALSPLHF. The full variable domain, in which reference TRBV11-1 and TRBJ1-6 provide the parts outside the CDR3, is EAEVAQSPRYKITEKSQAVAFWCDPISGHATLYWYRQILGQGPELLVQFQDESVVDDSQLPKDRFSAERLKGVDSTLKIQPAELGDSAMYLCASSGPGTALSPLHFGNGTRLTVT.

This chain connects TRBV5-6 to TRBJ1-2, with D perhaps matching TRBD1 (5 bases). Trimming took off 4 bases at V and 8 bases at J, with 15 bases between the two ends. The CDR3 has 13 amino acids. CDR1 is SGHDT, CDR2 YYEEEE, per germline. The CDR3 spells CASSPRQGRGYTF. CDR3 coding DNA: TGTGCCAGCAGCCCCAGGCAGGGCCGAGGCTACACCTTC.

The gene calls are TRBV16 and TRBJ2-5; D is unclear. Germline assignment: CDR1 KGHSY and CDR2 FQNENV. The germline V and J ends were trimmed by 2 bases and 5 bases, with 9 bases remaining between them. The CDR3 runs to 13 residues. The CDR3 sequence is CASSQGVKETQYF. CDR3 coding DNA: TGTGCCAGCAGCCAAGGAGTGAAGGAGACCCAGTACTTC.

This sequence joins TRBV18 and TRBJ2-3; D gene ambiguous. In germline, CDR1 is KGHSH, CDR2 LQKENI. V gave up 0 bases and J gave up 0 bases, with 10 bases separating them. This CDR3 has 16 amino acids. In DNA, the CDR3 is TGTGCCAGCTCACCACCCCAACAGCCTAGCACAGATACGCAGTATTTT. It specifies CASSPPQQPSTDTQYF. The whole variable domain, filled in from reference TRBV18 and TRBJ2-3, reads NAGVMQNPRHLVRRRGQEARLRCSPMKGHSHVYWYRQLPEEGLKFMVYLQKENIIDESGMPKERFSAEFPKEGPSILRIQQVVRGDSAAYFCASSPPQQPSTDTQYFGPGTRLTVL.

This clonotype showed up just a few times. The J gene is TRBJ2-7, the V gene TRBV27; 7 bases match TRBD1. This CDR3 contains 13 residues. Germline V gives CDR1 MNHEY, CDR2 SMNVEV (reference sequence). The trim removed 5 bases at V and 2 bases at J, leaving 3 bases unmatched. CDR3 in amino acids: CASSHGTAYEQYF. As DNA, the CDR3 is TGTGCCAGCAGTCACGGGACAGCCTACGAGCAGTACTTC.